This TCR beta chain is drawn from a study of blood T cell repertoires in COVID-19. Clones were sequenced by immunoSEQ multiplex PCR, and TCRdb holds only the in-frame ones, with some missing. Here the sample spans about 190,000 clones, around 87% being singletons. From germline, CDR1 is SNHLY and CDR2 FYNNEI. The CDR3 is 14 amino acids. V dropped 6 bases and J dropped 4; count of bases not matched to a gene: 7. This clone was found once. This clonotype originated in a woman in her 70s with COVID-19, enrolled during active disease. Material: peripheral blood. This chain joins TRBV2 and TRBJ2-3; 7 bases align to TRBD2. CDR3 in amino acids: CASSVGDYPDTQYF. Here the CDR3 DNA reads TGTGCCAGCAGCGTCGGGGACTACCCAGATACGCAGTATTTT.